One and the same sample provided the 26 T cell receptor beta chains below, sequenced in a study of a mutant IDH1 vaccine in newly diagnosed glioma. Only in-frame clones appear in the TCRdb table, and some are missing; sequencing was by immunoSEQ multiplex PCR. The sample yields 85,000 to 100,000 clones, about 90% seen once. As for time point: baseline, week 1 (first vaccination visit). Regarding treatment: pre-vaccination baseline after standard-of-care therapy. The specimen was PBMCs, collected from a glioma patient treated with radiotherapy, temozolomide or both. Source of these receptors: a woman between 50 and 59 years old with glioma.

The V and J genes are TRBV2 and TRBJ1-1; 8 bases are shared with TRBD1. The length of the CDR3 is 18 residues. V lost 6 bases and J lost 1; bases outside the gene matches: 16. Germline V CDR1 and CDR2: SNHLY, FYNNEI. CDR3 coding DNA: TGTGCCAGCAGAGTCCGAAGACAGGGGTTAGGAGAGAACACTGAAGCTTTCTTT. Translation: CASRVRRQGLGENTEAFF.

The CDR3 sequence is CASSWTDRYGYTF. The CDR3 nucleotides read TGTGCCAGCAGCTGGACAGACCGCTATGGCTACACCTTC. The chain is built from TRBV5-5 and TRBJ1-2, with D perhaps TRBD1 (6 bases). Germline loops: CDR1 SGHKS, CDR2 YYEKEE (reference sequence). The CDR3 totals 13 residues. V lost 3 bases, J lost 4 bases, and 10 bases lay in between.

The chain couples TRBV28 to TRBJ1-3; D not resolved. The germline V and J ends were trimmed by 3 bases and 0 bases, with 6 bases remaining between them. The CDR3 extends over 14 amino acids. Per the germline V gene, CDR1 is MDHEN and CDR2 is SYDVKM. The CDR3 spells CASSFWGSGNTIYF. The CDR3 DNA reads TGTGCCAGCAGTTTTTGGGGCTCTGGAAACACCATATATTTT.

This clone was seen once. The chain uses TRBV4-1 and TRBJ1-2; D gene unclear. Germline V gene lookup returns CDR1 MGHRA and CDR2 YSYEKL. This CDR3 spans 14 amino acids. Trimming stripped 2 bases from V and 2 bases from J, with 9 bases between. The CDR3 loop is CASSQTWPNYGYTF. CDR3 nucleotides: TGCGCCAGCAGCCAAACCTGGCCGAACTATGGCTACACCTTC.

This rearrangement joins TRBV7-3 to TRBJ2-2; D gene uncertain. V lost 1 base to trimming and J lost 4 bases, with 10 bases between them. The CDR3 runs 15 residues. Looked up from germline, CDR1 is SGHTA and CDR2 is FQGTGA. DNA of the CDR3: TGTGCCAGCAGCTTAAGTAGCACTACCACCGGGGAGCTGTTTTTT. It codes for CASSLSSTTTGELFF.

The rearrangement links TRBV7-9 to TRBJ2-7; D ambiguous. CDR3 length: 13 amino acids. Germline V gene sequence: CDR1 SEHNR, CDR2 FQNEAQ (reference sequence). V was trimmed by 2 bases and J by 1 base, leaving 6 bases between them. The CDR3 protein is CASSLRDSYEQYF. CDR3 in DNA: TGTGCCAGCAGCTTAAGGGATTCCTACGAGCAGTACTTC.

This chain connects TRBV10-3 to TRBJ2-5, with 8 bases fitting TRBD1. The CDR3 loop spans 15 amino acids. The V segment lost 0 bases and the J segment 4 bases; nucleotides outside the gene matches: 4. Germline assignment: CDR1 ENHRY and CDR2 SYGVKD. The CDR3: CAISESGQGRETQYF. In DNA form, the CDR3 reads TGTGCCATCAGTGAGTCAGGACAGGGTCGAGAGACCCAGTACTTC.

This chain joins TRBV7-2 and TRBJ2-7, with 8 bases that match TRBD1. The germline gives CDR1 SGHTA, CDR2 FQGNSA. V shed 1 base and J 7 bases; nucleotides not matched to a gene: 6. The CDR3 is made up of 14 amino acids. For the CDR3, the DNA is TGTGCCAGCAGCTTAGGACAGGGGCAGGGAGAGCAGTACTTC. Translated, it gives CASSLGQGQGEQYF.

The chain recombines TRBV27 with TRBJ2-1; 8 bases are shared with TRBD2. With 1 base clipped from V and 2 bases from J, the junction kept 10 bases outside the gene matches. The germline gives CDR1 MNHEY, CDR2 SMNVEV (reference sequence). This CDR3 has 18 amino acids. In nucleotides, the CDR3 is TGTGCCAGCAGTTTATTTTTCAGCGGGAGATCTACCTACAATGAGCAGTTCTTC. Its protein is CASSLFFSGRSTYNEQFF.

The gene calls are TRBV2 and TRBJ2-1, with D unresolved. Germline assignment: CDR1 SNHLY and CDR2 FYNNEI. V dropped 4 bases and J dropped 3 bases, with 10 bases sitting between them. CDR3 length equals 14 residues. In DNA form, the CDR3 reads TGTGCCAGCAGTGTCAGCCCCCTCTACAATGAGCAGTTCTTC. Encoded protein: CASSVSPLYNEQFF.

This chain connects TRBV9 to TRBJ2-2; D gene uncertain. Trimming took off 2 bases at V and 1 base at J, with 6 bases between the two ends. The germline V gene has CDR1 SGDLS and CDR2 YYNGEE. The CDR3 is 14 residues long. The CDR3 region has the DNA TGTGCCAGCAGCGTTTCTTTGAACACCGGGGAGCTGTTTTTT. Amino acid sequence: CASSVSLNTGELFF.

This clone was recorded only once. The chain joins TRBV28 to TRBJ2-5; a possible D gene is TRBD1 (6 bases). Germline V gene data show CDR1 as MDHEN and CDR2 as SYDVKM. CDR3 length: 14 residues. Trimming pared 4 bases from V and 2 bases from J, leaving 11 bases between. The CDR3 sequence: CASSSPTGQETQYF. In DNA form, the CDR3 reads TGTGCCAGCAGTTCGCCGACAGGACAAGAGACCCAGTACTTC.

This chain uses TRBV6-1 with TRBJ2-1; D perhaps matches TRBD2 (5 bases). Germline CDR1 MNHNS, CDR2 SASEGT. The ends were cut back, 6 bases at V and 4 bases at J, with 13 bases in the middle. The CDR3 is 14 amino acids. The CDR3 sequence is CASSHPSGYNEQFF. CDR3 nucleotides: TGTGCCAGCAGCCACCCCTCGGGGTACAATGAGCAGTTCTTC.

V usage is TRBV7-3 and J usage is TRBJ2-7, with a tentative D call TRBD1 (5 bases). Germline values: CDR1 SGHTA, CDR2 FQGTGA. The germline V and J ends were trimmed by 5 bases and 0 bases, with 8 bases remaining between them. The CDR3 runs to 13 residues. The DNA for the CDR3 is TGTGCCAGCAGCCGAGGACACTCCTACGAGCAGTACTTC. Its translation is CASSRGHSYEQYF.

This clone was seen only once. The V and J genes are TRBV30 and TRBJ1-3; D perhaps matches TRBD1 (6 bases). The germline gives CDR1 GTSNPN, CDR2 SVGIG (reference sequence). CDR3 length equals 14 residues. V lost 2 bases and J 0 bases, leaving 8 bases between the germline ends. The CDR3 bases are TGTGCCTGGAGTACAGGGAGCTCTGGAAACACCATATATTTT. Encoded protein: CAWSTGSSGNTIYF. Combining the CDR3 with reference TRBV30 and TRBJ1-3 gives the whole variable domain SQTIHQWPATLVQPVGSPLSLECTVEGTSNPNLYWYRQAAGRGLQLLFYSVGIGQISSEVPQNLSASRPQDRQFILSSKKLLLSDSGFYLCAWSTGSSGNTIYFGEGSWLTVV.

This clone was seen once. The genes are TRBV7-2 and TRBJ2-1; TRBD2 matches 9 bases. The CDR3 extends over 15 amino acids. CDR1 is SGHTA and CDR2 is FQGNSA in the germline V gene. The junction had 9 bases not matched to a gene; V was cut back by 5 bases and J by 7 bases. Here the CDR3 reads CASSQGSGRRNEQFF. CDR3 DNA: TGTGCCAGCAGCCAAGGCAGCGGGAGGAGGAATGAGCAGTTCTTC. The complete variable domain, with remaining parts taken from reference TRBV7-2 and TRBJ2-1, reads GAGVSQSPSNKVTEKGKDVELRCDPISGHTALYWYRQSLGQGLEFLIYFQGNSAPDKSGLPSDRFSAERTGGSVSTLTIQRTQQEDSAVYLCASSQGSGRRNEQFFGPGTRLTVL.

The chain employs TRBV20-1 and TRBJ2-5; the D gene is possibly TRBD1 (6 bases). The CDR3 totals 11 residues. Trimming cost V 4 bases and J 5 bases, with 8 bases left between them. CDR1 is DFQATT, CDR2 SNEGSKA, per germline (reference sequence). CDR3 sequence (DNA): TGCAGTGCTACAGGACAGGAGACCCAGTACTTC. Translation gives CSATGQETQYF.

The rearrangement joins TRBV5-1 to TRBJ2-6; 12 nucleotides agree with TRBD1. Germline V gene data show CDR1 as SGHRS and CDR2 as YFSETQ. CDR3 length: 17 amino acids. Trimming took 4 bases from V and 3 from J; bases not matched to a gene: 5. CDR3 bases: TGCGCCAGCAGCACGGGACAGGGGGCTGTTGGGGCCAACGTCCTGACTTTC. Its protein product is CASSTGQGAVGANVLTF.

The rearrangement joins TRBV28 to TRBJ1-6, with 8 bases aligning to TRBD1. The CDR3 is 15 residues long. CDR1 is MDHEN and CDR2 is SYDVKM in the germline V gene. V lost 3 bases and J lost 8; bases outside the gene matches: 6. CDR3 in DNA: TGTGCCAGCAGTTTTCGACAGGGGTGGGATTCACCCCTCCACTTT. Translated: CASSFRQGWDSPLHF.

The chain has TRBV6-5 and TRBJ2-1; tentatively, D is TRBD2 (5 bases). In germline, CDR1 is MNHEY, CDR2 SVGAGI. The germline V and J ends were trimmed by 2 bases and 8 bases, with 10 bases remaining between them. The CDR3 length is 13 residues. The CDR3 region is CASSYPPRDEQFF. The CDR3 coding sequence is TGTGCCAGCAGTTACCCTCCGAGGGATGAGCAGTTCTTC.

The CDR3 region has the DNA TGTGCCAGCAGCCCCGGGGGGGCTCGACGATCACCCCTCCACTTT. Translated, it gives CASSPGGARRSPLHF. This sequence joins TRBV13 and TRBJ1-6, with D possibly being TRBD1 (6 bases). Germline lookup yields CDR1 PRHDT and CDR2 FYEKMQ (reference sequence). The length of the CDR3 is 15 residues. V lost 5 bases, J lost 10 bases, and 18 bases lay in between. Drawing the rest from reference TRBV13 and TRBJ1-6, the complete variable domain is AAGVIQSPRHLIKEKRETATLKCYPIPRHDTVYWYQQGPGQDPQFLISFYEKMQSDKGSIPDRFSAQQFSDYHSELNMSSLELGDSALYFCASSPGGARRSPLHFGNGTRLTVT.

V and J are TRBV19 and TRBJ1-1; D remains ambiguous. The CDR3 extends over 16 amino acids. Germline-derived CDR1 and CDR2 are LNHDA and SQIVND (reference sequence). Trimming removed 8 bases from V and 1 base from J, with 20 bases in between. This CDR3 reads CASGKIQPDGNTEAFF. The CDR3 DNA is TGTGCCAGTGGGAAAATTCAACCGGACGGGAACACTGAAGCTTTCTTT.

The V call is TRBV7-9, the J call TRBJ1-3; D is unclear. The germline V gene has CDR1 SEHNR and CDR2 FQNEAQ (reference sequence). The CDR3 has 15 residues. The V gene lost 6 bases and the J gene lost 0 bases, with 12 bases spanning the gap. The chain's CDR3 is CASRWSSSSGNTIYF. The DNA for the CDR3 is TGTGCCAGCAGGTGGAGTAGCTCCTCTGGAAACACCATATATTTT.

V usage is TRBV11-2 and J usage is TRBJ2-3; 8 positions match TRBD1. V lost 5 bases, J lost 6 bases, and 4 bases stayed unmatched. Germline V CDR1 and CDR2: SGHAT, FQNNGV. The CDR3 consists of 13 residues. CDR3 residues: CASSLGQGDTQYF. The CDR3 DNA follows: TGTGCCAGCAGCCTAGGACAGGGTGATACGCAGTATTTT.

The chain couples TRBV2 to TRBJ1-2; no clear D. The CDR3 is made up of 14 amino acids. V was trimmed by 5 bases and J by 2 bases, leaving 12 bases between them. Germline V lookup: CDR1 SNHLY, CDR2 FYNNEI. CDR3 amino acids: CASSSTLGNYGYTF. CDR3 sequence (DNA): TGTGCCAGCAGTTCAACTCTGGGGAACTATGGCTACACCTTC.

This CDR3 is CSSQAGTDYGYTF. The DNA for the CDR3 is TGCAGCTCCCAGGCCGGTACGGACTATGGCTACACCTTC. The chain is built from TRBV29-1 and TRBJ1-2, with D uncertain. V shed 8 bases and J shed 3 bases, with 16 bases lying between them. Germline CDR1 reads SQVTM; CDR2 reads ANQGSEA. There are 13 residues in the CDR3.